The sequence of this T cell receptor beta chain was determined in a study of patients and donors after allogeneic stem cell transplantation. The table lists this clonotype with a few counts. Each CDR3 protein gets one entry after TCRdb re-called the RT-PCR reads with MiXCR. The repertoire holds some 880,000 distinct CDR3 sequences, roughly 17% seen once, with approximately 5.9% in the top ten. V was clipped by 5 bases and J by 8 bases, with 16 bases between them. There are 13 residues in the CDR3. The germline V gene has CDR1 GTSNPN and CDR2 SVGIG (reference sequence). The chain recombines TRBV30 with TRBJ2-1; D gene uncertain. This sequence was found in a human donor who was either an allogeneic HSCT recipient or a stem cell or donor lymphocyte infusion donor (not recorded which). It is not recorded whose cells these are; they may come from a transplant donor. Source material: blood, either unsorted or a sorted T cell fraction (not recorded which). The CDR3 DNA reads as TGTGCCTGGGCCCCCACGATTAGCCATGAGCAGTTCTTC. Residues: CAWAPTISHEQFF.